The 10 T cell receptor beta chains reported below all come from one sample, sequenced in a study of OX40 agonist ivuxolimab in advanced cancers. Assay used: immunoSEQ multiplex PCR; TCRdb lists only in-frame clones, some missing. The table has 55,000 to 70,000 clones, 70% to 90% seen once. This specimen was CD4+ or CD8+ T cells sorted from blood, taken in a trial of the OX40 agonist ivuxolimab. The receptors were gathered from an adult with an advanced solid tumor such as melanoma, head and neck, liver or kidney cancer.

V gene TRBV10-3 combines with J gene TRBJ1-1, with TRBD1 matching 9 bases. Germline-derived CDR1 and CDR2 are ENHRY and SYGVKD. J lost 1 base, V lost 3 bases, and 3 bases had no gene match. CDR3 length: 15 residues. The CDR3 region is CAISDLGQGNTEAFF. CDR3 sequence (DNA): TGTGCCATCAGTGACCTGGGACAGGGGAACACTGAAGCTTTCTTT.

The CDR3 sequence: CAISDELNTEAFF. The CDR3 DNA reads as TGTGCCATCAGTGACGAGCTGAACACTGAAGCTTTCTTT. This chain joins TRBV10-3 and TRBJ1-1; no clear D. Trimming took off 3 bases at V and 0 bases at J, with 5 bases between the two ends. This CDR3 is 13 amino acids long. CDR1 is ENHRY, CDR2 SYGVKD, per germline.

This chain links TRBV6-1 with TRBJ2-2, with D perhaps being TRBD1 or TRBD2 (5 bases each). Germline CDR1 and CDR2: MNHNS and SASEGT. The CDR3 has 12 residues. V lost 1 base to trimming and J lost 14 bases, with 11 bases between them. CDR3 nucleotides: TGTGCCAGCAGTGAAGTATGGGGGATTCTGTTTTTT. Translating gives CASSEVWGILFF.

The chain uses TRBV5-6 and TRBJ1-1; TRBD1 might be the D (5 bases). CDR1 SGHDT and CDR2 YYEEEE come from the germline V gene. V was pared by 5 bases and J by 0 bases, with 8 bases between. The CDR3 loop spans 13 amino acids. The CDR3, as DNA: TGTGCCAGCAGGACAGATCTGAACACTGAAGCTTTCTTT. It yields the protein CASRTDLNTEAFF.

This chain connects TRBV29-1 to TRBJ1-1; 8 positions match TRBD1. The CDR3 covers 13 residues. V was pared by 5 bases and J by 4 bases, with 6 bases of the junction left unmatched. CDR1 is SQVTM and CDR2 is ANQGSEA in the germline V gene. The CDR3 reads CSVTQGGSTEAFF. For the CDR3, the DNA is TGCAGCGTTACACAGGGGGGGAGCACTGAAGCTTTCTTT.

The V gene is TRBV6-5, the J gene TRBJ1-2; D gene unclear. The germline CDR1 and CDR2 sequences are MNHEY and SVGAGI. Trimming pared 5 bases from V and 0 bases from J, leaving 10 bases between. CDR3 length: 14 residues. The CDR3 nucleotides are TGTGCCAGCAGTCCCGCTTCAGCTAACTATGGCTACACCTTC. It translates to CASSPASANYGYTF.

Here the CDR3 reads CASSVPGGDTEAFF. CDR3 in DNA: TGTGCCAGCAGTGTCCCAGGGGGGGACACTGAAGCTTTCTTT. The genes are TRBV2 and TRBJ1-1; TRBD1 aligns across 7 bases. Germline V CDR1 and CDR2: SNHLY, FYNNEI. The junction had 5 bases not matched to a gene; V was cut back by 4 bases and J by 3 bases. The CDR3 is made up of 14 amino acids.

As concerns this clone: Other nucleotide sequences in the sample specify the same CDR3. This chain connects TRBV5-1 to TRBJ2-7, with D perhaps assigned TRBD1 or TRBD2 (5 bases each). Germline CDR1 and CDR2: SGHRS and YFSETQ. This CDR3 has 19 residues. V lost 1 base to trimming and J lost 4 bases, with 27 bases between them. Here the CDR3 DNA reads TGCGCCAGCAGCTTGCCGACGAAAGGGCAGGTCGAGAGGGGTTACGAGCAGTACTTC. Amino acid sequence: CASSLPTKGQVERGYEQYF.

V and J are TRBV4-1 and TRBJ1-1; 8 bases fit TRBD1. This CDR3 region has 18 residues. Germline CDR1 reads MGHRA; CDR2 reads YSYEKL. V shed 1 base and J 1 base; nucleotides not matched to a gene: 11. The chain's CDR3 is CASSQATSSGQANTEAFF. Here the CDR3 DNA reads TGCGCCAGCAGCCAAGCGACCTCTTCGGGACAGGCGAACACTGAAGCTTTCTTT.

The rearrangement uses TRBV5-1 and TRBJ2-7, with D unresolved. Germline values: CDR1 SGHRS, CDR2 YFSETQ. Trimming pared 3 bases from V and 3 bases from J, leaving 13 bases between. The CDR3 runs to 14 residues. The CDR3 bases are TGCGCCAGCAGCTCGGCCTGGTCCGGCTACGAGCAGTACTTC. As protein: CASSSAWSGYEQYF.